The TCR beta chain under discussion was sequenced for a study of T cell responses to AZD1222 COVID-19 vaccine. For the study at large: Pooling of second doses given at about 4 or about 12 weeks was done.

The data were produced by immunoSEQ multiplex PCR, yet TCRdb's version contains in-frame clones alone and is incomplete. The sample records just over 150,000 clones, 90% being singletons. Comment on this clone: The antigen is undetermined.

The CDR3 spans 17 residues. Germline V lookup: CDR1 MNHEY, CDR2 SMNVEV (reference sequence). Trimming shortened V by 4 bases and J by 2 bases, and 18 bases separated the two germline ends. General observations from the study: White British donors predominated, females outnumbered males, and clonal diversity was possibly underestimated. Spike-specific TCR breadth and depth grew following two AZD1222 doses.

This receptor was obtained from an adult in good health. The rearrangement joins TRBV27 to TRBJ2-1, with D maybe TRBD2 (6 bases). The starting material was peripheral blood, obtained on day 0 of AZD1222 vaccination. The CDR3 here is CASSSLSPGGAYNEQFF. The DNA for the CDR3 is TGTGCCAGCAGTTCCCTATCCCCCGGGGGAGCCTACAATGAGCAGTTCTTC.